The present T cell receptor (beta chain) was sequenced within a study of cytomegalovirus exposure and HLA in healthy donors. The study, taken as a whole, reports: Confirmation was obtained in vitro that three CMV-associated chains are specific for CMV antigens.

The PCR made use of 60 Vbeta and 13 Jbeta primers. Per the study methods: Among the unique TCR beta chains that a later analysis counted, about 81 million in all, about 10 million were shared. Method: immunoSEQ multiplex PCR; TCRdb's copy keeps in-frame clones and lacks some. V and J calls and clone size follow that table, whereas D and trimming were derived from the DNA. The table shows some 200,000 clones, with roughly 79% occurring only once. In the case of this clone: The antigen is not known.

Germline V gives CDR1 SGHRS, CDR2 YFSETQ. The CDR3 loop spans 15 amino acids. The V gene end was trimmed by 0 bases and the J gene end by 6 bases; junction bases not matched to a gene: 6. The clonotype was recovered from a man aged 18 to 30 in good health and CMV-seronegative. Sequenced material: PBMCs. The chain has TRBV5-1 and TRBJ2-1, with 7 bases that match TRBD2. CDR3 protein: CASSLDAGVSNEQFF. The CDR3 DNA follows: TGCGCCAGCAGCTTGGATGCGGGAGTTAGCAATGAGCAGTTCTTC.